These 3 T cell receptor beta chains were sequenced from one sample in a study of blood T cells in healthy people across ages. Together with a sample-barcoded 5' primer, a J-beta primer mix was included in a second PCR lasting about 7 to 11 cycles. MiXCR was run by TCRdb on the 5' RACE reads, yielding one entry per CDR3 protein. The sample shows over 300,000 distinct CDR3 sequences, more than 45% of them seen only once. Material: blood. The receptors shown here come from a man aged 60 to 75 in good health.

Of note for this clonotype: This may stem from a read error, because a much larger clone lies one nucleotide away. The chain links TRBV20-1 to TRBJ2-7; perhaps TRBD1 as D (6 bases). CDR1 and CDR2 from the germline V gene are DFQATT and SNEGSKA (reference sequence). The length of the CDR3 is 13 residues. The CDR3 here is CSAPPGHTRERYF. Written as DNA, the CDR3 is TGCAGTGCGCCACCGGGACACACTAGGGAGCGGTACTTC.

In this sample, this clonotype turned up a few times. This chain joins TRBV12-3 or TRBV12-4 and TRBJ2-7, with D possibly TRBD1 on 5 matching bases. CDR3 length: 13 residues. Trimming cost V 0 bases and J 6 bases, with 9 bases left between them. CDR3 coding DNA: TGTGCCAGCAGTTTAGCGCAGCAGGGCGAGCAGTACTTC. Translation gives CASSLAQQGEQYF.

For this clonotype: A much larger clone sits a single nucleotide away, making a read error possible. V is TRBV5-1 and J is TRBJ2-7; 12 positions match TRBD2. V lost 2 bases, J lost 7 bases, and 10 bases stayed unmatched. Germline-derived CDR1 and CDR2 are SGHRS and YFSETQ. The CDR3 extends over 16 amino acids. CDR3 in amino acids: CASSFALAGGLNEQYF. CDR3 in DNA: TGCGCCAGCAGCTTCGCCCTAGCGGGGGGGCTAAATGAGCAGTACTTC.